Listed below are T cell receptor beta chains from one sample, sequenced in a study of radiotherapy plus CTLA-4 blockade in lung cancer. Using immunoSEQ multiplex PCR, the repertoire was profiled, and TCRdb retains in-frame clones only, with some absent. Of tens of thousands of clones in the sample, about 80% were seen once. Sequences were derived from peripheral blood, sampled from a patient treated with radiotherapy plus ipilimumab. Receptor source: a human donor with non-small cell lung cancer who had a partial response to radiotherapy plus ipilimumab. The CDR3 runs from the conserved cysteine through the conserved F or W. The D gene is left open where the match is weak. Clone size appears in some rows only: once, few, many, or a class for an expanded clone.

clone size: -; J gene: TRBJ1-3; D gene: -; V gene: TRBV19; CDR3 DNA: TGTGCCAGTATCGCCGGTTACTCTGGAAACACCATATATTTT; CDR3 protein: CASIAGYSGNTIYF
clone size: -; J gene: TRBJ2-7; D gene: -; V gene: TRBV19; CDR3 DNA: TGTGCCAGTAGTGCCTCGCCCGAGGGTTCCTACGAGCAGTACTTC; CDR3 protein: CASSASPEGSYEQYF
clone size: -; J gene: TRBJ1-5; D gene: -; V gene: TRBV28; CDR3 DNA: TGTGCCAGCACCGCGCCAGGGGACCGACAGCCCCAGCATTTT; CDR3 protein: CASTAPGDRQPQHF
clone size: -; J gene: TRBJ1-2; D gene: TRBD1; V gene: TRBV19; CDR3 DNA: TGTGCCAGTAGTCCCCGACAGGGATCTAACTATGGCTACACCTTC; CDR3 protein: CASSPRQGSNYGYTF
clone size: -; J gene: TRBJ1-2; D gene: TRBD1; V gene: TRBV7-9; CDR3 DNA: TGTGCCAGCAGCACGGGACAGGGTCAGACCTATGGCTACACCTTC; CDR3 protein: CASSTGQGQTYGYTF
clone size: -; J gene: TRBJ1-1; D gene: -; V gene: TRBV28; CDR3 DNA: TGTGCCAGCAGTTTAACGGCCGGGGGTTGGTACACTGAAGCTTTCTTT; CDR3 protein: CASSLTAGGWYTEAFF
clone size: -; J gene: TRBJ1-2; D gene: -; V gene: TRBV27; CDR3 DNA: TGTGCCAGCGGTAACACAGGGCACTATGGCTACACCTTC; CDR3 protein: CASGNTGHYGYTF
clone size: -; J gene: TRBJ1-5; D gene: -; V gene: TRBV6-1; CDR3 DNA: TGTGCCAGCAGTGACTCCTTCGATCAGCCCCAGCATTTT; CDR3 protein: CASSDSFDQPQHF
clone size: -; J gene: TRBJ2-5; D gene: TRBD2; V gene: TRBV9; CDR3 DNA: TGTGCCAGCAGCGTAGCTAGCGGGGGAGAGACCCAGTACTTC; CDR3 protein: CASSVASGGETQYF
clone size: -; J gene: TRBJ1-1; D gene: -; V gene: TRBV4-3; CDR3 DNA: TGCGCCAGCAGCCAAGCCGAGGACACTGAAGCTTTCTTT; CDR3 protein: CASSQAEDTEAFF
clone size: once; J gene: TRBJ2-1; D gene: TRBD2; V gene: TRBV9; CDR3 DNA: TGTGCCAGCAGCGACCCCCGACTAGCGGGGGTCGCCTACAATGAGCAGTTCTTC; CDR3 protein: CASSDPRLAGVAYNEQFF